One and the same sample provided the 9 T cell receptor beta chains below, sequenced in a study of Graves' ophthalmopathy and Graves' hyperthyroidism (dated by TCRdb to between 2018 and 2020). Instrument on record: Illumina HiSeq 2000. For repertoire sequencing, TCR beta CDR3 regions were amplified from RNA transcripts. HTBI primers and the Qiagen OneStep RT-PCR kit were used in a first-round RT-PCR, which was followed by a second-round multiplex PCR, size selection and purification. TCRdb reprocessing: public reads trimmed at Q25 with fastp, clones called with MiXCR, in-frame beta chains kept. Rows merge per CDR3 protein into single entries with the most common DNA and genes. The sample records roughly 700,000 distinct CDR3 sequences, 40% of which are singletons. The ten largest clones capture 44% of the sample. The sample was peripheral blood. These receptors originate from an adult man with Graves' ophthalmopathy.

In this sample, this clonotype turned up many times. The J gene is TRBJ1-6, the V gene TRBV19; 7 bases align to TRBD1. Unmatched junction bases numbered 6, after V lost 7 bases and J lost 9 bases. Germline CDR1 is LNHDA and CDR2 is SQIVND (reference sequence). CDR3 length: 13 amino acids. This CDR3 is CASNKQGFSPLHF. In DNA form, the CDR3 reads TGTGCCAGTAATAAACAGGGGTTTTCACCCCTCCACTTT.

The chain couples TRBV5-1 to TRBJ2-2, with D hard to call. Trimming stripped 4 bases from V and 0 bases from J, with 13 bases between. Germline V gives CDR1 SGHRS, CDR2 YFSETQ. This CDR3 has 16 residues. The CDR3 here is CASSALSATNTGELFF. The CDR3 DNA reads as TGCGCCAGCAGCGCTCTTTCAGCAACGAACACCGGGGAGCTGTTTTTT.

This clonotype occurred many times. V is TRBV7-9 and J is TRBJ2-5, with D maybe TRBD1 (5 bases). In germline, CDR1 is SEHNR, CDR2 FQNEAQ (reference sequence). The CDR3 has 13 residues. V was pared by 5 bases and J by 5 bases, with 12 bases between. CDR3 residues: CASSIRVRETQYF. The CDR3 nucleotides read TGTGCCAGCAGCATCAGGGTTCGGGAGACCCAGTACTTC. Complete variable domain (other parts from reference TRBV7-9 and TRBJ2-5): DTGVSQNPRHKITKRGQNVTFRCDPISEHNRLYWYRQTLGQGPEFLTYFQNEAQLEKSRLLSDRFSAERPKGSFSTLEIQRTEQGDSAMYLCASSIRVRETQYFGPGTRLLVL.

Regarding this clonotype: This may stem from a read error, because a much larger clone lies one nucleotide away. The J gene is TRBJ1-4, the V gene TRBV7-6; D is possibly TRBD1 (5 bases). Germline CDR1 and CDR2: SGHVS and FNYEAQ. The CDR3 is 14 residues long. CDR3 coding DNA: TGTGTCAGCAGCCCGGGACGGATGGGGGAAAAACTGTTTTTT. Amino acid sequence: CVSSPGRMGEKLFF.

This clonotype was recorded many times. This rearrangement joins TRBV7-9 to TRBJ2-7; 9 bases map to TRBD1. The V and J ends lost 5 bases and 2 bases, in that order; junction bases with no gene match: 4. Germline loops: CDR1 SEHNR, CDR2 FQNEAQ (reference sequence). This CDR3 region has 14 residues. The CDR3 DNA follows: TGTGCCAGCAGCATCGGACAGGGGCCCTACGAGCAGTACTTC. This encodes CASSIGQGPYEQYF. The full variable domain, with the rest looked up from reference TRBV7-9 and TRBJ2-7, is DTGVSQNPRHKITKRGQNVTFRCDPISEHNRLYWYRQTLGQGPEFLTYFQNEAQLEKSRLLSDRFSAERPKGSFSTLEIQRTEQGDSAMYLCASSIGQGPYEQYFGPGTRLTVT.

With regard to this clonotype: A single base separates this from a much larger clone, so it may be a read error. The rearrangement links TRBV29-1 to TRBJ1-1, with 9 bases identical to TRBD1. V shed 0 bases, J shed 7 bases, and the junction held 6 bases outside the gene matches. This CDR3 has 14 residues. Germline CDR1 SQVTM, CDR2 ANQGSEA. CDR3 loop: CSVEEIGDRVEAFF. In DNA form, the CDR3 reads TGCAGCGTTGAAGAGATCGGGGACAGGGTTGAAGCTTTCTTT.

Of note for this clonotype: This CDR3 is missing its conserved last phenylalanine or tryptophan, likely due to a read error. The DNA is left out, because the CDR3 cannot be placed on it with certainty; the CDR3 is given as TCRdb lists it. This chain uses TRBV24-1 with TRBJ2-7; the table's D call TRBD1 went unverified against the DNA. The germline gives CDR1 KGHDR, CDR2 SFDVKD. The CDR3 contains 8 residues when both ends are counted. The CDR3 loop is CATSDRGY.

The chain recombines TRBV7-6 with TRBJ2-5, with unresolved D. Near its end, the DNA agrees better with TRBJ2-1, so the J call may be wrong. CDR1 and CDR2 from the germline V gene are SGHVS and FNYEAQ. The length of the CDR3 is 12 residues. CDR3 sequence: CASSLGGYEQFF. In nucleotides, the CDR3 is TGTGCCAGCAGCTTAGGTGGCTACGAGCAGTTCTTC.

This sequence joins TRBV29-1 and TRBJ2-5; TRBD1 agrees at 8 bases. Looked up from germline, CDR1 is SQVTM and CDR2 is ANQGSEA. V shed 6 bases, J shed 0 bases, and the junction held 6 bases outside the gene matches. The CDR3 has 14 amino acids. The CDR3 DNA sequence: TGCAGCGTAATCACAGGGGGGTACCAAGAGACCCAGTACTTC. Translated: CSVITGGYQETQYF.